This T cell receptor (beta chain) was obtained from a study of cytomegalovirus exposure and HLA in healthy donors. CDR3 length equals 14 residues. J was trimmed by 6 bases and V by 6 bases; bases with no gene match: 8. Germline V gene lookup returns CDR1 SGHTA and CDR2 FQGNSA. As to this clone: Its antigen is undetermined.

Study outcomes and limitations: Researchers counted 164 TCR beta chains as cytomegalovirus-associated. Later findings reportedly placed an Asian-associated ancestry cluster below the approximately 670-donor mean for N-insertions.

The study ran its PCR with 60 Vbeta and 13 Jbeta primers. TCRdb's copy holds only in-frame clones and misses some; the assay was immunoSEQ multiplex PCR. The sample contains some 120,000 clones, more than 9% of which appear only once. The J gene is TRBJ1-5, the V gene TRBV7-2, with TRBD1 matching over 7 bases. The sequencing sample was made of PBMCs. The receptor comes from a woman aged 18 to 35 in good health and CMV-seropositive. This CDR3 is CASSHGGDSQPQHF. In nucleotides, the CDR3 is TGTGCCAGCAGTCACGGGGGGGACAGTCAGCCCCAGCATTTT.